Described below is a single TCR beta chain sequence and its context. What it binds is not known. The data were obtained in a study of monozygotic twins with inflammatory bowel disease. General study points: No detectable difference in repertoire similarity separated concordant from discordant twins, possibly as a result of limited power.

TCRdb reprocessed the 5' RACE reads, with one entry per CDR3 protein and no DNA. The table lists around 450,000 distinct CDR3 sequences. The CDR3 spans 14 residues. Germline V gene sequence: CDR1 SNHLY, CDR2 FYNNEI. The sequencing sample was made of blood. The clonotype comes from a human donor with ulcerative colitis or Crohn's disease, or a healthy co-twin of an affected twin (not recorded which). This chain joins TRBV2 and TRBJ1-1; absent DNA, TCRdb's TRBD1 call cannot be checked. The CDR3 here is CASSEGGRKAEAFF.